This TCR beta chain was sequenced during a study of CD8 T cells in Susac syndrome. Points from the study as a whole: The number of individuals included in the study's TCR sequencing and HLA analysis was acknowledged as relatively small.

A quantity of roughly 0.5 to 1 ug RNA underwent reverse transcription using random hexamers. Multiplex PCR with immunoSEQ amplified the TCR beta CDR3 across 54 Vbeta and 13 Jbeta. TCRdb recomputed calls from the immunoSEQ multiplex PCR reads with MiXCR, one row per CDR3 protein. The sample has approximately 110,000 distinct CDR3 sequences; about 94% are singletons. Sequencing of TCR beta, carried out with a high-throughput approach, was applied to CD8+ and CD4+ T cells from the blood. TEMRA cells were enriched by FACS, and CD4+ and CD8+ T cells were negatively isolated. On this clonotype itself: Antigen specificity is unknown.

The V gene's germline CDR1 is LGHDT and CDR2 YNNKEL (reference sequence). This CDR3 has 14 amino acids. V was cut by 4 bases and J by 2 bases, with 10 bases left in between. The source of this sequence is a human donor in good health. The specimen was CD4+ T cells from PBMCs. The gene calls are TRBV3-1 and TRBJ2-3, with D uncertain. The CDR3 region has the DNA TGTGCCAGCAGCCCAGCCGACACCACAGATACGCAGTATTTT. Translated, it gives CASSPADTTDTQYF.